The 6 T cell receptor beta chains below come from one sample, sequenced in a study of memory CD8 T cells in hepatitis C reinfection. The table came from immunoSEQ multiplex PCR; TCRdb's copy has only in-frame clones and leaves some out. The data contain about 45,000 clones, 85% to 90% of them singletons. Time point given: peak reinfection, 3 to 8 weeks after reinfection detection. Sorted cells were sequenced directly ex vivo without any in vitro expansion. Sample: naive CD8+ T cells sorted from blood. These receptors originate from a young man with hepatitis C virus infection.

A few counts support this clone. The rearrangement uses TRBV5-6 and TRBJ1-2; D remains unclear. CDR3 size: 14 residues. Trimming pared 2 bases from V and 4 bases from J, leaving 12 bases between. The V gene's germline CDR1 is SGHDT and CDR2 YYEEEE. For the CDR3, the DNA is TGTGCCAGCAGCTTACGAACATTCTTCTATGGCTACACCTTC. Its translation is CASSLRTFFYGYTF.

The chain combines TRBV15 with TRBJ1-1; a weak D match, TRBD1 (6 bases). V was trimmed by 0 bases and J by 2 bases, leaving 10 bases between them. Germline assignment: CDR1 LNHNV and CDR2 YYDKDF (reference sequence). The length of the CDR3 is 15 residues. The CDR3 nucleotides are TGTGCCACCAGCAGAGAGGCAGGGGTTAACACTGAAGCTTTCTTT. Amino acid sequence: CATSREAGVNTEAFF.

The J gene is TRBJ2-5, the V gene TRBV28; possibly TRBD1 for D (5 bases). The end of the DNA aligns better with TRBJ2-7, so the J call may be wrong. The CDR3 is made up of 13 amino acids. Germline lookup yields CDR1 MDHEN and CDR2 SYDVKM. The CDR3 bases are TGTGCCAGCAGACGAGGACATATCCACGAGCAGTACTTC. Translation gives CASRRGHIHEQYF.

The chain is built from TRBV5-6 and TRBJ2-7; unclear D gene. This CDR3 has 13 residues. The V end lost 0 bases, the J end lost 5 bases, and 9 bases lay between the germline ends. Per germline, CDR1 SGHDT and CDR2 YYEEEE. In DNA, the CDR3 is TGTGCCAGCAGCTTGGGACACCCCAACGAGCAGTACTTC. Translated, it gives CASSLGHPNEQYF.

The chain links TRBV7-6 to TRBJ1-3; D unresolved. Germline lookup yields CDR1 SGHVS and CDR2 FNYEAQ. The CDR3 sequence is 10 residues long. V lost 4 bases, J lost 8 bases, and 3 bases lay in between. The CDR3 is CASSSDTIYF. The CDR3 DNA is TGTGCCAGCAGCTCGGACACCATATATTTT.

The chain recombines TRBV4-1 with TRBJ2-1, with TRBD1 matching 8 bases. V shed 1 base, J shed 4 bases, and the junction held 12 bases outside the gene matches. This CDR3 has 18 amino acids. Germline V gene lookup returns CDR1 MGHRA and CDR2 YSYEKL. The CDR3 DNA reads TGCGCCAGCAGCCAAGCTGACTCAGGGGGCGCGGGTTACAATGAGCAGTTCTTC. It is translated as CASSQADSGGAGYNEQFF.